The rows below give T cell receptor beta chains drawn from one sample of a study of patients and donors after allogeneic stem cell transplantation. TCRdb ran MiXCR on the RT-PCR reads and lists one entry per CDR3 protein. The sample has some 230,000 distinct CDR3 sequences, roughly 14% seen once; the top ten hold around a tenth. Sequencing input: blood, either unsorted or a sorted T cell fraction (not recorded which). These TCRs come from a human donor who was either an allogeneic HSCT recipient or a stem cell or donor lymphocyte infusion donor (not recorded which). It is not recorded whose cells these are; they may come from a transplant donor. Each CDR3 is given with its conserved first and last residue. D genes are given only for firm matches. Expanded clones are given a class, and other clones once, few, many or no size at all.

v_gene	j_gene	abundance	d_gene	CDR3aa	CDR3nt
TRBV18	TRBJ2-1	-	TRBD2	CASSPPGLAGVQFF	TGTGCCAGCTCACCACCTGGGCTAGCGGGAGTTCAGTTCTTC
TRBV30	TRBJ2-7	few	TRBD2	CAWTYTSGRARQYEQYF	TGTGCCTGGACTTATACTAGCGGGAGGGCCAGACAGTACGAGCAGTACTTC
TRBV20-1	TRBJ2-5	-	TRBD2	CSAASGGKETQYF	TGCAGTGCAGCTAGCGGGGGGAAAGAGACCCAGTACTTC
TRBV5-1	TRBJ2-1	-	TRBD2	CASSPRLLAESSYNEQFF	TGCGCCAGCAGCCCGCGGTTGCTAGCGGAGAGCTCCTACAATGAGCAGTTCTTC
TRBV10-3	TRBJ2-5	-	-	CAISGSGVETQYF	TGTGCCATCAGTGGCTCAGGGGTCGAGACCCAGTACTTC
TRBV19	TRBJ2-4	-	TRBD1	CASSTSDRGRMGNIQYF	TGTGCCAGTAGTACCTCGGACAGGGGGCGTATGGGAAACATTCAGTACTTC
TRBV4-3	TRBJ1-2	-	TRBD1	CASSLEDRGNRGYTF	TGCGCCAGCAGCCTCGAGGACAGGGGGAACAGGGGCTACACCTTC
TRBV11-1	TRBJ2-2	-	TRBD1	CASSSDRGRGGELFF	TGTGCCAGCAGCTCGGACAGGGGTCGGGGCGGGGAGCTGTTTTTT
TRBV10-3	TRBJ1-2	-	-	CAISANRDGYTF	TGTGCCATCAGTGCTAACAGGGATGGCTACACCTTC
TRBV4-3	TRBJ1-6	-	-	CASSQARDNSPLHF	TGCGCCAGCAGCCAAGCACGGGATAATTCACCCCTCCACTTT
TRBV20-1	TRBJ2-1	few	-	CSAIPGGYSYNEQFF	TGCAGTGCTATCCCTGGGGGGTACTCCTACAATGAGCAGTTCTTC
TRBV9	TRBJ2-6	-	TRBD2	CASSARLAGGSGANVLTF	TGTGCCAGCAGCGCCAGACTAGCGGGGGGCTCTGGGGCCAACGTCCTGACTTTC
TRBV5-4	TRBJ1-6	few	-	CASSYDGRLPLHF	TGTGCCAGCAGCTACGACGGTAGATTACCCCTCCACTTT
TRBV7-6	TRBJ2-7	many	TRBD2	CASSLRTSGLIYEQYF	TGTGCCAGCAGCTTACGGACTAGCGGACTCATCTACGAGCAGTACTTC
TRBV9	TRBJ1-3	many	-	CASSRDPSSGNTIYF	TGTGCCAGCAGCCGGGACCCCAGCTCTGGAAACACCATATATTTT
TRBV19	TRBJ1-1	-	TRBD1	CASSVDRGDTEAFF	TGTGCCAGTAGTGTAGACAGGGGGGACACTGAAGCTTTCTTT
TRBV6-2/TRBV6-3	TRBJ2-2	few	TRBD2	CASSLLAGGNTGELFF	TGTGCCAGCAGCCTACTAGCGGGGGGGAACACCGGGGAGCTGTTTTTT
TRBV12-3/TRBV12-4	TRBJ2-7	-	-	CASSLTAYEQYF	TGTGCCAGCAGTTTGACGGCCTACGAGCAGTACTTC
TRBV30	TRBJ2-1	few	-	CAWSEGRHEQFF	TGTGCCTGGAGTGAAGGTAGACATGAGCAGTTCTTC
TRBV20-1	TRBJ2-3	-	TRBD1	CSASGLGTGEFTDTQYF	TGCAGTGCTAGTGGCCTCGGGACAGGGGAATTCACAGATACGCAGTATTTT
TRBV10-3	TRBJ2-5	many	TRBD2	CAISEPGGQETQYF	TGTGCCATCAGTGAGCCGGGGGGCCAAGAGACCCAGTACTTC
TRBV24-1	TRBJ2-1	many	TRBD1	CATSALITGGSNNEQFF	TGTGCCACCAGTGCCCTGATAACAGGGGGCTCTAACAATGAGCAGTTCTTC
TRBV7-2	TRBJ1-2	few	TRBD1	CASSPDRRRGGYTF	TGTGCCAGCAGCCCGGACAGGAGGAGAGGGGGCTACACCTTC
TRBV6-1	TRBJ2-3	-	TRBD1	CASRSSGGRTDTQYF	TGTGCCAGCAGATCGTCAGGGGGCCGCACAGATACGCAGTATTTT
TRBV20-1	TRBJ1-2	-	-	CSARDKGGAPNYGYTF	TGCAGTGCTAGAGATAAGGGAGGGGCCCCTAACTATGGCTACACCTTC
TRBV7-3	TRBJ1-6	many	TRBD1	CASSVQGDSPLHF	TGTGCCAGCAGCGTCCAGGGGGATTCACCCCTCCACTTT
TRBV2	TRBJ2-7	-	TRBD1	CASIDGTGSYEQYF	TGTGCCAGCATCGACGGGACAGGTTCCTACGAGCAGTACTTC
TRBV5-1	TRBJ2-2	many	-	CASSLVQGTAGELFF	TGCGCCAGCAGCTTGGTTCAGGGAACGGCCGGGGAGCTGTTTTTT
TRBV6-1	TRBJ1-3	many	-	CASRAGNTGNTIYF	TGTGCCAGCAGAGCCGGGAACACCGGAAACACCATATATTTT
TRBV12-3/TRBV12-4	TRBJ2-2	many	TRBD2	CASRPGGGVGELFF	TGTGCCAGCAGACCTGGGGGGGGGGTCGGGGAGCTGTTTTTT
TRBV12-3/TRBV12-4	TRBJ1-2	many	-	CASSPGQNYGYTF	TGTGCCAGCAGCCCCGGACAGAACTATGGCTACACCTTC
TRBV30	TRBJ1-2	-	-	CAWHRSTNYGYTF	TGTGCCTGGCACAGGAGCACTAACTATGGCTACACCTTC
TRBV18	TRBJ2-7	-	TRBD1	CASSLTGEERYF	TGTGCCAGCTCACTAACAGGGGAAGAGAGGTACTTC
TRBV4-1	TRBJ2-7	-	-	CVPQQQRSSVYEQYF	TGCGTGCCCCAGCAGCAAAGGAGTTCGGTTTACGAGCAGTACTTC
TRBV7-9	TRBJ1-1	-	TRBD1	CASSLVPQQGGKAFF	TGTGCCAGCAGCTTAGTACCCCAACAGGGGGGGAAAGCTTTCTTT
TRBV15	TRBJ2-2	-	TRBD1	CATSRDRLTGELFF	TGTGCCACCAGCAGGGACAGGCTCACCGGGGAGCTGTTTTTT
TRBV20-1	TRBJ1-1	-	TRBD1	CSADGTGENTEAFF	TGCAGTGCGGATGGGACAGGCGAGAACACTGAAGCTTTCTTT
TRBV14	TRBJ2-1	few	-	CASSQTQGRINEQFF	TGTGCCAGCAGCCAAACACAGGGGAGGATCAATGAGCAGTTCTTC
TRBV19	TRBJ2-2	-	-	CASSPRTSPTGELFF	TGTGCCAGTAGTCCTCGAACTAGTCCCACCGGGGAGCTGTTTTTT
TRBV7-9	TRBJ2-2	-	TRBD1	CASSLRQGNTGELFF	TGTGCCAGCAGCTTAAGACAGGGGAACACCGGGGAGCTGTTTTTT
TRBV20-1	TRBJ2-7	few	TRBD1	CSARQTGTGGYEQYF	TGCAGTGCTAGACAAACCGGGACAGGGGGCTACGAGCAGTACTTC
TRBV10-3	TRBJ1-3	-	-	CAISVGNTIYF	TGTGCCATCTCGGTCGGAAACACCATATATTTT
TRBV6-1	TRBJ2-1	-	-	CASRGPSYNEQFF	TGTGCCAGCAGGGGACCATCCTACAATGAGCAGTTCTTC
TRBV10-3	TRBJ1-3	few	-	CAISESGSGNTIYF	TGTGCCATCAGTGAGTCGGGCTCTGGAAACACCATATATTTT
TRBV20-1	TRBJ2-1	few	TRBD2	CSASKTSGSSNEQFF	TGCAGTGCTAGTAAGACTAGCGGGAGTAGTAATGAGCAGTTCTTC
TRBV30	TRBJ1-4	few	-	CAWSVATNEKLFF	TGTGCCTGGAGTGTTGCAACTAATGAAAAACTGTTTTTT
TRBV21-1	TRBJ1-4	few	-	CASSQTETNEKLFF	TGTGCCAGCAGCCAGACAGAAACTAATGAAAAACTGTTTTTT
TRBV6-1	TRBJ1-6	few	-	CASSVSLNRLHF	TGTGCCAGCAGTGTGTCGTTGAATCGCCTCCACTTT
TRBV12-3/TRBV12-4	TRBJ2-2	many	TRBD1	CASSPRTGGGGELFF	TGTGCCAGCAGCCCCCGGACAGGGGGTGGCGGGGAGCTGTTTTTT
TRBV12-3/TRBV12-4	TRBJ1-6	-	TRBD1	CASSMGQGAYNSPLHF	TGTGCCAGCAGTATGGGACAGGGCGCCTATAATTCACCCCTCCACTTT
TRBV30	TRBJ2-3	-	TRBD2	CAWSVRGADTQYF	TGTGCCTGGAGTGTACGGGGGGCAGATACGCAGTATTTT
TRBV12-3/TRBV12-4	TRBJ1-1	few	TRBD1	CASSYNQGAVSGAFF	TGTGCCAGCAGTTATAACCAGGGGGCGGTAAGTGGAGCTTTCTTT
TRBV6-1	TRBJ2-1	few	TRBD2	CASSPLAGVHNEQFF	TGTGCCAGCAGCCCTCTAGCGGGAGTCCACAATGAGCAGTTCTTC
TRBV6-1	TRBJ2-7	few	TRBD2	CASSPFSGRNEQYF	TGTGCCAGCAGTCCCTTTAGCGGGAGAAACGAGCAGTACTTC